These 22 T cell receptor beta chains were sequenced from one sample in a study of blood T cell dynamics during melanoma immunotherapy. Sequencing was performed with immunoSEQ multiplex PCR; in TCRdb, only in-frame clones are kept and a portion is missing. The sample lists approximately 16,000 clones; roughly nine tenths were seen once. Time point: week 3, after first cycle of checkpoint inhibitor. The sequences come from blood, collected from a patient treated with checkpoint blockade. Receptor source: a human donor with melanoma.

The V call is TRBV27, the J call TRBJ2-3; D remains unclear. The germline CDR1 and CDR2 sequences are MNHEY and SMNVEV (reference sequence). CDR3 length equals 12 residues. The V and J ends lost 2 bases and 4 bases respectively, with 4 bases between them. For the CDR3, the DNA is TGTGCCAGCAGTTTAGGGCCAGATACGCAGTATTTT. It codes for CASSLGPDTQYF.

The V and J genes are TRBV11-3 and TRBJ2-2, with 7 bases aligning to TRBD2. V lost 6 bases and J lost 5; bases outside the gene matches: 18. Germline V CDR1 and CDR2: SGHNT, YENEEA. This CDR3 contains 18 residues. The CDR3 nucleotides read TGTGCCAGCAGAGGATTTTCTAGCGGAACGGGGGGAACCGGGGAGCTGTTTTTT. The encoded protein is CASRGFSSGTGGTGELFF.

The genes are TRBV29-1 and TRBJ2-5, with TRBD2 identical over 7 bases. The V segment lost 4 bases and the J segment 4 bases; nucleotides outside the gene matches: 6. The CDR3 has 13 residues. The germline CDR1 and CDR2 sequences are SQVTM and ANQGSEA. CDR3 sequence reads: CSVAGRRGETQYF. The DNA for the CDR3 is TGCAGCGTTGCCGGGAGGCGTGGAGAGACCCAGTACTTC. The whole variable domain, filled in from reference TRBV29-1 and TRBJ2-5, reads SAVISQKPSRDICQRGTSLTIQCQVDSQVTMMFWYRQQPGQSLTLIATANQGSEATYESGFVIDKFPISRPNLTFSTLTVSNMSPEDSSIYLCSVAGRRGETQYFGPGTRLLVL.

This clone has just one count. This chain uses TRBV6-5 with TRBJ2-3, with a tentative D call TRBD1 (5 bases). Germline V gene data show CDR1 as MNHEY and CDR2 as SVGAGI. The V and J ends lost 6 bases and 2 bases respectively, with 12 bases between them. The CDR3 runs to 14 residues. CDR3 protein: CASRSGIPTDTQYF. For the CDR3, the DNA is TGTGCCAGCAGGTCAGGGATACCCACAGATACGCAGTATTTT.

The rearrangement links TRBV19 to TRBJ1-1; D remains ambiguous. The V gene's germline CDR1 is LNHDA and CDR2 SQIVND (reference sequence). The CDR3 sequence is 14 residues long. The V end was cut by 5 bases, the J end by 1 base, with 11 bases between. CDR3 residues: CASSPPSGNTEAFF. The CDR3 bases are TGTGCCAGTAGTCCTCCCTCCGGGAACACTGAAGCTTTCTTT.

The genes are TRBV11-2 and TRBJ1-1; D might be TRBD1 (5 bases). V lost 7 bases to trimming and J lost 0 bases, with 9 bases between them. Germline loops: CDR1 SGHAT, CDR2 FQNNGV. This CDR3 is built from 13 residues. The CDR3 sequence: CASKLGVNTEAFF. In nucleotides, the CDR3 is TGTGCCAGCAAGTTGGGGGTGAACACTGAAGCTTTCTTT.

The chain has TRBV19 and TRBJ1-1, with D unresolved. V was pared by 3 bases and J by 1 base, with 12 bases between. CDR3 length: 15 amino acids. Germline V gene sequence: CDR1 LNHDA, CDR2 SQIVND (reference sequence). CDR3 in DNA: TGTGCCAGTAGTATGGTACCAGTGCCGAACACTGAAGCTTTCTTT. It yields the protein CASSMVPVPNTEAFF.

The gene calls are TRBV5-1 and TRBJ2-7; D ambiguous. V lost 0 bases to trimming and J lost 5 bases, with 9 bases between them. This CDR3 spans 13 amino acids. Germline loops: CDR1 SGHRS, CDR2 YFSETQ. The CDR3 loop reads CASSLVMRDEQYF. CDR3 sequence (DNA): TGCGCCAGCAGCTTGGTCATGAGAGACGAGCAGTACTTC.

This sequence joins TRBV7-3 and TRBJ2-2; perhaps TRBD1 as D (6 bases). The CDR3 spans 16 residues. Trimming took 4 bases from V and 4 from J, leaving 16 bases between them. Germline CDR1 is SGHTA and CDR2 is FQGTGA. This chain's CDR3 is CASSSTGRGGTGELFF. The CDR3 coding sequence is TGTGCCAGCAGCTCGACCGGCAGGGGCGGCACCGGGGAGCTGTTTTTT.

This clone was observed a single time. The rearrangement joins TRBV28 to TRBJ1-5; D gene ambiguous. Trimming cost V 6 bases and J 11 bases, with 11 bases left between them. The CDR3 has 11 residues. Germline values: CDR1 MDHEN, CDR2 SYDVKM. The CDR3 protein is CASSTFFAQHF. The CDR3 DNA reads as TGTGCCAGCAGCACCTTTTTCGCCCAGCATTTT.

The chain has TRBV5-1 and TRBJ2-3, with 9 bases that match TRBD2. The CDR3 consists of 18 residues. The J segment lost 2 bases and the V segment lost 4 bases, leaving 14 bases of the junction unmatched. CDR1 and CDR2 from the germline V gene are SGHRS and YFSETQ. In nucleotides, the CDR3 is TGCGCCAGCAGCCCCGGGCTAGCGGGAACCCCCAACACAGATACGCAGTATTTT. This encodes CASSPGLAGTPNTDTQYF.

The rearrangement uses TRBV5-6 and TRBJ2-5; 8 bases agree with TRBD1. Per germline, CDR1 SGHDT and CDR2 YYEEEE. This CDR3 has 15 residues. V lost 0 bases to trimming and J lost 5 bases; unmatched junction nucleotides: 6. This CDR3 reads CASSLEVGDRETQYF. As DNA, the CDR3 is TGTGCCAGCAGCTTGGAGGTGGGGGACAGGGAGACCCAGTACTTC.

This clone has just a few counts. The rearrangement joins TRBV5-4 to TRBJ2-2; possibly TRBD2 for D (5 bases). CDR3 length: 14 amino acids. The ends were cut back, 4 bases at V and 2 bases at J, with 9 bases in the middle. The germline V gene has CDR1 SGHNT and CDR2 YYREEE (reference sequence). The CDR3 loop is CASSPGINTGELFF. In DNA, the CDR3 is TGTGCCAGCAGCCCGGGAATCAACACCGGGGAGCTGTTTTTT.

The chain has TRBV2 and TRBJ1-1; D is uncertain. The CDR3 length is 15 residues. V shed 4 bases and J shed 5 bases, with 17 bases lying between them. From germline, CDR1 is SNHLY and CDR2 FYNNEI. The CDR3 spells CASSVGSAWGTEAFF. The CDR3 region has the DNA TGTGCCAGCAGTGTAGGGAGCGCTTGGGGTACTGAAGCTTTCTTT.

This clone was seen just once. The CDR3 loop is CASSLARRGVGEAFF. The CDR3 DNA follows: TGCGCCAGCAGCTTGGCCCGTCGGGGGGTGGGTGAAGCTTTCTTT. V gene TRBV5-1 combines with J gene TRBJ1-1, with D possibly being TRBD1 (5 bases). This CDR3 is 15 amino acids long. V was clipped by 0 bases and J by 7 bases, with 16 bases between them. Germline CDR1 and CDR2: SGHRS and YFSETQ.

The J gene is TRBJ2-7, the V gene TRBV5-1; 7 bases map to TRBD2. CDR3 length: 14 amino acids. Germline lookup yields CDR1 SGHRS and CDR2 YFSETQ. Trimming removed 4 bases from V and 2 bases from J; junction bases left unmatched: 6. The CDR3 bases are TGCGCCAGCAGCCCCTCGGGGGGACCCTACGAGCAGTACTTC. This encodes CASSPSGGPYEQYF.

This sequence joins TRBV2 and TRBJ1-1, with D possibly matching TRBD1 (5 bases). The CDR3 totals 11 residues. Germline V gene lookup returns CDR1 SNHLY and CDR2 FYNNEI. V lost 6 bases and J lost 7, with 9 bases in between. CDR3 bases: TGTGCCAGCAGGACAGAGAGTGAAGCTTTCTTT. It encodes CASRTESEAFF. Together with reference TRBV2 and TRBJ1-1, the CDR3 gives the full variable domain: EPEVTQTPSHQVTQMGQEVILRCVPISNHLYFYWYRQILGQKVEFLVSFYNNEISEKSEIFDDQFSVERPDGSNFTLKIRSTKLEDSAMYFCASRTESEAFFGQGTRLTVV.

This sequence joins TRBV6-5 and TRBJ1-2; weak D call: TRBD1 (5 bases). Trimming removed 2 bases at V and 6 bases at J, with 16 bases between. Germline CDR1 is MNHEY and CDR2 is SVGAGI. This CDR3 comprises 15 residues. The chain's CDR3 is CASSYIRTPDNGYTF. In DNA, the CDR3 is TGTGCCAGCAGTTACATCCGGACCCCGGACAATGGCTACACCTTC.

The rearrangement links TRBV7-9 to TRBJ1-2; TRBD1 is a possible D gene (5 bases). V lost 5 bases and J 0 bases, leaving 13 bases between the germline ends. The CDR3 is made up of 15 amino acids. In germline, CDR1 is SEHNR, CDR2 FQNEAQ (reference sequence). The CDR3 nucleotides are TGTGCCAGCAGCATAGGGACGGCAGCTAACTATGGCTACACCTTC. Encoded protein: CASSIGTAANYGYTF.

This chain connects TRBV11-3 to TRBJ2-2, with D uncertain. This CDR3 is built from 14 residues. Trimming stripped 5 bases from V and 7 bases from J, with 14 bases between. Looked up from germline, CDR1 is SGHNT and CDR2 is YENEEA. The CDR3 loop is CASSGEGPRGELFF. The CDR3 bases are TGTGCCAGCAGCGGAGAAGGGCCGCGCGGGGAGCTGTTTTTT.

The chain carries TRBV10-2 and TRBJ2-1, with TRBD2 matching over 9 bases. Germline V gene data show CDR1 as WSHSY and CDR2 as SAAADI. The trim removed 6 bases at V and 1 base at J, leaving 10 bases unmatched. The CDR3 is 17 amino acids. The CDR3 sequence is CASRAGGLAISYNEQFF. CDR3 bases: TGCGCCAGCAGGGCAGGAGGACTAGCGATTTCCTACAATGAGCAGTTCTTC.

This chain links TRBV19 with TRBJ1-4; tentative D call: TRBD1 (6 bases). Trimming removed 9 bases at V and 7 bases at J, with 21 bases between. Germline V gene sequence: CDR1 LNHDA, CDR2 SQIVND (reference sequence). This CDR3 is 15 amino acids long. The CDR3 coding sequence is TGTGCCAGCACCCGCCCCCTGACAGGCGGTGAAAAACTGTTTTTT. Its protein is CASTRPLTGGEKLFF.